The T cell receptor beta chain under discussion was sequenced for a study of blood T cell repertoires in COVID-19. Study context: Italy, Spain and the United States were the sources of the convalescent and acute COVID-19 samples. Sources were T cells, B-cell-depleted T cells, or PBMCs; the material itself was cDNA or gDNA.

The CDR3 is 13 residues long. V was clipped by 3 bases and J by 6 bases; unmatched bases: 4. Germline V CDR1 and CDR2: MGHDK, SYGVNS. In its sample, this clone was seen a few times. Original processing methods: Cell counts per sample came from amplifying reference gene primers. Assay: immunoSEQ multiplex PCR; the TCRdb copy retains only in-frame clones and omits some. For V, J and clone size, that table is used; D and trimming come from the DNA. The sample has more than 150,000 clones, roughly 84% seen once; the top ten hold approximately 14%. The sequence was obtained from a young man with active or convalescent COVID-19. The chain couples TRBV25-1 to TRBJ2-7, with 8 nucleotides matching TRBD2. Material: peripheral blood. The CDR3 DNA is TGTGCCAGCAGTGACCCCGGGACTAGCGAGCAGTACTTC. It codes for CASSDPGTSEQYF.